These 5 T cell receptor beta chains originate from one sample sequenced in a study of blood T cell repertoires in COVID-19. Generated by immunoSEQ multiplex PCR, the TCRdb table keeps only in-frame clones and is missing some. Here the sample spans 15,000 to 20,000 clones, around 81% being singletons. The sequenced sample was peripheral blood. These TCRs come from a middle-aged man with active or convalescent COVID-19.

The V call is TRBV2, the J call TRBJ2-5; 12 nucleotides line up with TRBD1. This CDR3 is built from 14 residues. J lost 5 bases, V lost 8 bases, and 6 bases had no gene match. The germline CDR1 and CDR2 sequences are SNHLY and FYNNEI. The CDR3 region has the DNA TGTGCCAGCTCTGGGACAGGGGGCGGCGAGACCCAGTACTTC. Translated, it gives CASSGTGGGETQYF.

The rearrangement joins TRBV14 to TRBJ2-3; D is ambiguous. This CDR3 has 15 amino acids. Germline V gene lookup returns CDR1 SGHDN and CDR2 FVKESK. Trimming took off 1 base at V and 0 bases at J, with 8 bases between the two ends. In DNA, the CDR3 is TGTGCCAGCAGCCAAGGGCTCATAAGCACAGATACGCAGTATTTT. Translating it yields CASSQGLISTDTQYF. The complete variable domain, with remaining parts taken from reference TRBV14 and TRBJ2-3, reads EAGVTQFPSHSVIEKGQTVTLRCDPISGHDNLYWYRRVMGKEIKFLLHFVKESKQDESGMPNNRFLAERTGGTYSTLKVQPAELEDSGVYFCASSQGLISTDTQYFGPGTRLTVL.

This clone has just one count. This rearrangement joins TRBV5-1 to TRBJ1-1, with 8 nucleotides matching TRBD1. The V segment lost 4 bases and the J segment 4 bases; nucleotides outside the gene matches: 6. The CDR3 sequence is 14 residues long. The germline gives CDR1 SGHRS, CDR2 YFSETQ. The DNA for the CDR3 is TGCGCCAGCAGCGACACAGGGGGGAGCACTGAAGCTTTCTTT. Its protein product is CASSDTGGSTEAFF.

V is TRBV30 and J is TRBJ2-1; TRBD1 agrees at 10 bases. J gave up 8 bases and V 2 bases, and 6 bases lay outside the gene matches. Looked up from germline, CDR1 is GTSNPN and CDR2 is SVGIG (reference sequence). The CDR3 loop spans 14 amino acids. CDR3 residues: CAWSKTGGGDEQFF. The CDR3 DNA follows: TGTGCCTGGAGTAAGACAGGGGGCGGCGATGAGCAGTTCTTC.

The CDR3, as DNA: TGCGCCAGCAGCGCAACAGGGGGTCGGGCAGATACGCAGTATTTT. Translation: CASSATGGRADTQYF. V is TRBV5-1 and J is TRBJ2-3; 8 bases are a match to TRBD1. V was pared by 4 bases and J by 4 bases, with 8 bases of the junction left unmatched. The V gene's germline CDR1 is SGHRS and CDR2 YFSETQ. CDR3 length: 15 amino acids.